Below are 16 T cell receptor beta chains sequenced from a single sample in a study of CXCR3-negative and CXCR3-positive naive CD8 T cells. Study observations and caveats: For CXCR3-positive naive cells, TRB CDR3s were more hydrophobic than those of CXCR3-negative naive cells.

Antigen specificity for these receptors is unknown. The authors prepared UMI-labeled TRB cDNA libraries by 5' RACE. TCRdb reprocessed the 5' RACE reads and keeps a single row for each CDR3 protein, giving no DNA. The listing records around 150,000 distinct CDR3 sequences. The sample consisted of naive CXCR3+ CD8+ T cells from blood. The subset was: CD45RO-CCR7+CD27+CD95- naive CD8+ T cells expressing CXCR3 (TNR3+). These receptors came from a human donor in good health. Some clones in this sample may be carry-over from other donors' samples.

The J gene is TRBJ1-5, the V gene TRBV30; TCRdb selects TRBD1, and the lack of DNA leaves this call unchecked. This CDR3 contains 14 residues. Germline CDR1 is GTSNPN and CDR2 is SVGIG (reference sequence). This chain's CDR3 is CAWGQGWSNQPQHF.

This chain joins TRBV7-6 and TRBJ2-3; lacking DNA, the TRBD2 call made by TCRdb goes unchecked. The CDR3 loop spans 18 amino acids. The V gene's germline CDR1 is SGHVS and CDR2 FNYEAQ. The CDR3 sequence is CASSPGLAGGPGTDTQYF.

V usage is TRBV7-8 and J usage is TRBJ2-7; TCRdb picks TRBD1, but there is no DNA to check that call. This CDR3 contains 15 residues. CDR1 and CDR2 from the germline V gene are SGHVS and FQNEAQ. The CDR3 protein is CASSTWTGKGGEQYF.

The rearrangement joins TRBV30 to TRBJ1-6. In germline, CDR1 is GTSNPN, CDR2 SVGIG (reference sequence). The CDR3 has 16 amino acids. The chain's CDR3 is CAWRRKGSSYNSPLHF.

The V and J genes are TRBV5-5 and TRBJ1-1; TCRdb lists TRBD1, though no DNA is available to test this call. The CDR3 consists of 14 residues. The germline gives CDR1 SGHKS, CDR2 YYEKEE (reference sequence). The CDR3 is CASSLGTGGTEAFF.

This rearrangement joins TRBV20-1 to TRBJ2-2; TCRdb proposes TRBD1, but this gene call is untestable without DNA. CDR1 is DFQATT, CDR2 SNEGSKA, per germline (reference sequence). The CDR3 loop spans 13 amino acids. The CDR3 reads CSARLAGHGELFF.

The chain combines TRBV6-4 with TRBJ2-1; TCRdb selects TRBD1, and the lack of DNA leaves this call unchecked. There are 15 residues in the CDR3. The germline gives CDR1 MRHNA, CDR2 SNTAGT. CDR3 sequence reads: CASSLTGGALHEQFF.

The CDR3 protein is CASSASGNEQFF. The genes are TRBV9 and TRBJ2-1; TCRdb lists TRBD1, though no DNA is available to test this call. Germline loops: CDR1 SGDLS, CDR2 YYNGEE. The CDR3 contains 12 residues.

The chain joins TRBV19 to TRBJ2-5. The CDR3 totals 15 residues. Germline V gene data show CDR1 as LNHDA and CDR2 as SQIVND (reference sequence). Here the CDR3 reads CASSILQGLEETQYF.

This CDR3 reads CSARDLISYYNEQFF. The chain recombines TRBV20-1 with TRBJ2-1. Germline-derived CDR1 and CDR2 are DFQATT and SNEGSKA (reference sequence). CDR3 size: 15 residues.

The genes are TRBV20-1 and TRBJ2-7; with no DNA, the TCRdb D assignment of TRBD1 cannot be verified. This CDR3 is 13 amino acids long. CDR1 is DFQATT and CDR2 is SNEGSKA in the germline V gene (reference sequence). The CDR3 sequence is CSAYQGLTYEQYF.

V gene TRBV7-9 combines with J gene TRBJ2-1. The germline V gene has CDR1 SEHNR and CDR2 FQNEAQ (reference sequence). This CDR3 is 13 amino acids long. CDR3 region: CASSLAKLAEQFF.

This chain joins TRBV29-1 and TRBJ1-4; the D call of TRBD1 rests on TCRdb alone, since no DNA is present to check it. This CDR3 comprises 13 residues. Germline V lookup: CDR1 SQVTM, CDR2 ANQGSEA. The CDR3 protein is CSVRGAEDEKLFF.

The CDR3: CASSLFIAEGPGALGNEQFF. The V gene is TRBV5-5, the J gene TRBJ2-1; the TRBD1 assignment by TCRdb is unverifiable without DNA. The germline gives CDR1 SGHKS, CDR2 YYEKEE (reference sequence). The CDR3 runs to 20 residues.

This rearrangement joins TRBV29-1 to TRBJ2-1; without DNA, the TCRdb call of TRBD1 cannot be checked. There are 13 residues in the CDR3. Germline loops: CDR1 SQVTM, CDR2 ANQGSEA. This CDR3 is CSVRGQGINEQFF.

CDR3 loop: CSVGGTSGGQSTDTQYF. This chain joins TRBV29-1 and TRBJ2-3; TCRdb's D gene call, TRBD2, goes unchecked for lack of DNA. The V gene's germline CDR1 is SQVTM and CDR2 ANQGSEA. The CDR3 length is 17 residues.